Listed below are T cell receptor beta chains from one sample, sequenced in a study of shared clonotypes between healthy human individuals. Clones were sequenced by immunoSEQ multiplex PCR, and TCRdb holds only the in-frame ones, with some missing. The table has under 1,100,000 clones, roughly 80% seen once. The sample taken for sequencing was memory CD4+ T cells sorted from blood. The receptors here all came from a man younger than 30 in good health. Both conserved end residues are part of each CDR3. Each record gives: V gene, J gene, D gene, CDR3 protein. A D gene is named only where the DNA matches it firmly.

TRBV18	TRBJ1-1	TRBD1	CASSKGQGVAEAFF
TRBV6-1	TRBJ1-2	TRBD1	CASSGGQDIYGYTF
TRBV2	TRBJ1-4	.	CASSDQGMANEKLFF
TRBV11-1	TRBJ2-6	TRBD1	CASSQGQGTPGANVLTF
TRBV7-9	TRBJ2-7	.	CASSRVRDEQYF
TRBV20-1	TRBJ2-5	.	CSALEETQYF
TRBV6-1	TRBJ2-3	TRBD1	CASTDRESTDTQYF
TRBV11-2	TRBJ2-3	.	CASSLAGEGPDTQYF
TRBV10-3	TRBJ2-5	.	CAISRGGQETQYF
TRBV6-6	TRBJ1-5	TRBD1	CASRNRGSYQPQHF
TRBV2	TRBJ1-4	.	CASSVYSNEKLFF
TRBV7-9	TRBJ1-1	.	CASSLSSTTEAFF
TRBV5-1	TRBJ2-7	.	CASKPGDDYEQYF
TRBV5-1	TRBJ2-2	.	CASSLEARTGELFF
TRBV5-1	TRBJ2-5	.	CASSRALGVSIGETQYF
TRBV30	TRBJ2-5	.	CAWNRLGATQYF
TRBV2	TRBJ2-1	.	CASSVNGGTSSYNEQFF
TRBV6-6	TRBJ1-2	TRBD1	CASRQGGYGYTF
TRBV25-1	TRBJ1-2	.	CASSNYMGNGYTF
TRBV6-1	TRBJ1-1	TRBD1	CAARQGYTEAFF
TRBV9	TRBJ2-2	.	CASSVDRAGSGELFF
TRBV9	TRBJ1-6	TRBD1	CASSAGTAEGNSPLHF